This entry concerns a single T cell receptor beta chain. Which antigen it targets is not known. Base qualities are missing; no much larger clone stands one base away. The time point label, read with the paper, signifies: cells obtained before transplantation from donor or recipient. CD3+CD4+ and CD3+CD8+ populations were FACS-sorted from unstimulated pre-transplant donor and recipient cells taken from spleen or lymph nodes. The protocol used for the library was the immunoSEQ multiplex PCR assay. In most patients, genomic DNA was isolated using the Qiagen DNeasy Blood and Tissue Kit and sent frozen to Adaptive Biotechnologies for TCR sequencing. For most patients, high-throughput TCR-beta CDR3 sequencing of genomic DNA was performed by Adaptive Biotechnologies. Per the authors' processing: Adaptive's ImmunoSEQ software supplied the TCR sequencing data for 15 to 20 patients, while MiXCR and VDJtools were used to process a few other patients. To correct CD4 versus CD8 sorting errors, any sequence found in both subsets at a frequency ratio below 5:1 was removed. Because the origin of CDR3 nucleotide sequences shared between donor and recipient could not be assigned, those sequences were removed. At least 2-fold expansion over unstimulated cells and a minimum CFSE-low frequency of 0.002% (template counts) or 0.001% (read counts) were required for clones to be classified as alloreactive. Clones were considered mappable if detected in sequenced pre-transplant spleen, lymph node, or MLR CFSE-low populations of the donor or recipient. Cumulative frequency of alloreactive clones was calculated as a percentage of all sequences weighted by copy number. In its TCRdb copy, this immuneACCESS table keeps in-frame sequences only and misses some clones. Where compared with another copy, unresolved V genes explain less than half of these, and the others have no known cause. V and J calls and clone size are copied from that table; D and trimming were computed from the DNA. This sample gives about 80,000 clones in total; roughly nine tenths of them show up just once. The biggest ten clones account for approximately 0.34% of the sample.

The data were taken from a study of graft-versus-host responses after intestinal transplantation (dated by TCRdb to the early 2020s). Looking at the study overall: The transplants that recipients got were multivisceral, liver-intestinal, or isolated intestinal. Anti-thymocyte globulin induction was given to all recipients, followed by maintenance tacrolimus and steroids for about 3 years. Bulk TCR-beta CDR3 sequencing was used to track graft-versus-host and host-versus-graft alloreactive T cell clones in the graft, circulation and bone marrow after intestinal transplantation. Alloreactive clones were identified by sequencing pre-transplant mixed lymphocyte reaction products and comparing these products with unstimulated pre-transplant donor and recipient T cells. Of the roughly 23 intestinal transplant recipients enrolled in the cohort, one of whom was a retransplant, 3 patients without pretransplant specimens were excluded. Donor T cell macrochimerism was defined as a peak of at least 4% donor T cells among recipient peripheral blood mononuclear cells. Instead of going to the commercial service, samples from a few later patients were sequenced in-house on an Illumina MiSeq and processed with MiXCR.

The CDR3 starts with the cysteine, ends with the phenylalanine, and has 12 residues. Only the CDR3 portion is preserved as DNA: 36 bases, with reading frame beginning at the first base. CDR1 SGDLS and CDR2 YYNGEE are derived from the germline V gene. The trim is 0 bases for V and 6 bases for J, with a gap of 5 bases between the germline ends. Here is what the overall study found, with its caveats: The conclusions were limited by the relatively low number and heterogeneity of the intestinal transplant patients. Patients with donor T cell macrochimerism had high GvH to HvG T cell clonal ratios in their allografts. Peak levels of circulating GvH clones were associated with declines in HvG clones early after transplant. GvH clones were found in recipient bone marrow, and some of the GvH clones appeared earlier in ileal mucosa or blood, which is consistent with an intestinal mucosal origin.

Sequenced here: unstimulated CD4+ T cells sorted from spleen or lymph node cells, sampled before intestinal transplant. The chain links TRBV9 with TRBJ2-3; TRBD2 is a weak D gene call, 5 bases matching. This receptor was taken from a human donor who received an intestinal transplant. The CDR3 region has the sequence CASSVAGDTQYF. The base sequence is TGTGCCAGCAGCGTAGCGGGGGATACGCAGTATTTT.